What follows is one T cell receptor (beta chain) and its context. Clones were sequenced by immunoSEQ multiplex PCR, and TCRdb holds only the in-frame ones, with some missing. The sample contains tens of thousands of clones, roughly nine tenths of which appear only once. The CDR3 loop spans 15 amino acids. V was clipped by 1 base and J by 0 bases, with 8 bases between them. Looked up from germline, CDR1 is LNHDA and CDR2 is SQIVND (reference sequence). This sample is part of a study of blood T cell repertoires in COVID-19. The material sequenced was peripheral blood. The V and J genes are TRBV19 and TRBJ2-3; D remains ambiguous. This receptor was taken from a man aged 35 to 55 with COVID-19, enrolled during active disease. The CDR3 DNA reads as TGTGCCAGTAGTATAGTAGCCGGGAGCACAGATACGCAGTATTTT. It specifies CASSIVAGSTDTQYF. Supplemented by reference TRBV19 and TRBJ2-3, the full variable domain reads DGGITQSPKYLFRKEGQNVTLSCEQNLNHDAMYWYRQDPGQGLRLIYYSQIVNDFQKGDIAEGYSVSREKKESFPLTVTSAQKNPTAFYLCASSIVAGSTDTQYFGPGTRLTVL.